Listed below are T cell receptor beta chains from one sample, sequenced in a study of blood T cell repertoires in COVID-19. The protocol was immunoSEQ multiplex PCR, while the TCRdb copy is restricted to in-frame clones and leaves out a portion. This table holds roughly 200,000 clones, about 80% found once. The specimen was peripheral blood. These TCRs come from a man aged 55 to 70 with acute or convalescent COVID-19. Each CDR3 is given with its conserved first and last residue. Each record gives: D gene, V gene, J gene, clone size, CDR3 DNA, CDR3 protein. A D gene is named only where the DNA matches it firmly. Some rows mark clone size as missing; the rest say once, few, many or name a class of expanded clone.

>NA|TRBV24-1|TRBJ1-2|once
TGTGCCACCAGTAACCACAGGGAACCGCTTGGCTACACCTTC
CATSNHREPLGYTF
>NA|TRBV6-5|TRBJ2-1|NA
TGTGCCAGCAGTTCTCACGGGACTCTCTTGGTCTTC
CASSSHGTLLVF
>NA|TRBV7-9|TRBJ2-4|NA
TGTGCCACCACCAGTCGTGTGTTCAAAAACATTCAGTACTTC
CATTSRVFKNIQYF
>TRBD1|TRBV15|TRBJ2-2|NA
TGTGCCACCAGCAGAGCGGGGACAGGGAGCACCGGGGAGCTGTTTTTT
CATSRAGTGSTGELFF
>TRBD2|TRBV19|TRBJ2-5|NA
TGTGCCAGTAGTATTAAGGGACTAGCGGTGCAAGAGACCCAGTACTTC
CASSIKGLAVQETQYF
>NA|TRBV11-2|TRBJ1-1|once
TGTGCCAGCAGCCCACCCCCCGGGACTGAAGCTTTCTTT
CASSPPPGTEAFF
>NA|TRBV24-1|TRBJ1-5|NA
TGTGCCACCAGTGATACCTCGACGGACAGTCTTAATCAGCCCCAGCATTTT
CATSDTSTDSLNQPQHF
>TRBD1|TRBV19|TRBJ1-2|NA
TGTGCCAGTAGTATCTCGACAGGGTGGTATGGCTACACCTTC
CASSISTGWYGYTF
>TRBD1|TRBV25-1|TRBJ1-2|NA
TGTGCATCCGGGACAGATAACTATGGCTACACCTTC
CASGTDNYGYTF
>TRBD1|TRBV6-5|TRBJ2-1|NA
TGTGCCAGCAGTCCTGGAGGGACAGGGGGGAATGAGCAGTTCTTC
CASSPGGTGGNEQFF
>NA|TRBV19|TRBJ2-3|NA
TGTGCCAGTAGTAAGACAGTATATAGAGATACGCAGTATTTT
CASSKTVYRDTQYF
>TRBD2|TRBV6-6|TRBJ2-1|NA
TGTGCCAGCAGTCGCGCTGGGACTAGCGGGGGGCCTAATGAGCAGTTCTTC
CASSRAGTSGGPNEQFF
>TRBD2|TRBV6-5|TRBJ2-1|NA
TGTGCCAGCACCGGGACTAGCAACAATGAGCAGTTCTTC
CASTGTSNNEQFF
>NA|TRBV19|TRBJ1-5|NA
TGTGCCAGTAGTATAGGCGGGCAGCCCCAGCATTTT
CASSIGGQPQHF
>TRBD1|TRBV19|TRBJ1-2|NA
TGTGCCAGTAGTAATACAGGGGGCACATCGCGCTATGGCTACACCTTC
CASSNTGGTSRYGYTF
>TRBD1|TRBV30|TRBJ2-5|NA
TGTGCCTGGACCGTTGGGGGGACAGGGGTAGGAAAGACCCAGTACTTC
CAWTVGGTGVGKTQYF
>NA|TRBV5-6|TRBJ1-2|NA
TGTGCCAGCAGCCAGGGTGGTGACTATGGCTACACCTTC
CASSQGGDYGYTF
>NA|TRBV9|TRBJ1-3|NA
TGTGCCAGCAGCGCAAGTGCGGAGGGAAACACCATATATTTT
CASSASAEGNTIYF
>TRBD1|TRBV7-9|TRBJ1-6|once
TGTGCCAGCAGCCTAATAGGGACAGAGAGCTCCTATAATTCACCCCTCCACTTT
CASSLIGTESSYNSPLHF
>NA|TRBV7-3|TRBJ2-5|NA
TGTGCCAGCAGCTCGGGGACTGGAGAGACCCAGTACTTC
CASSSGTGETQYF
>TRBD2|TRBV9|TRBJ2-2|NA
TGTGCCAGCAGCCTCCTCCCCCGGGGACTAGCTTCCGGGGAGCTGTTTTTT
CASSLLPRGLASGELFF
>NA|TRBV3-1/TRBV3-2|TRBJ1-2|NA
TGTGCCAGCAGCCAAGGGAGTCCTGGATATGGCTACACCTTC
CASSQGSPGYGYTF
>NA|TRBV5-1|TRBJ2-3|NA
TGCGCCAGCAGCTGGGTGAGTGGGGCTGACACAGATACGCAGTATTTT
CASSWVSGADTDTQYF
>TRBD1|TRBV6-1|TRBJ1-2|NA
TGTGCCAGCAGTGACGCCGACAGGGACTACTATGGCTACACCTTC
CASSDADRDYYGYTF
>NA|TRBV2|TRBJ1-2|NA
TGTGCCAGCGGGGGAGGTAGCTACACCTTC
CASGGGSYTF
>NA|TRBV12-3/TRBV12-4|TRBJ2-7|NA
TGTGCCAGCAGTACTCGAAACGAGCAGTACTTC
CASSTRNEQYF
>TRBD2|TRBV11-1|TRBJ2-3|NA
TGTGCCAGCAGCTTGGGGCTAGCGGGTAGCGATACGCAGTATTTT
CASSLGLAGSDTQYF
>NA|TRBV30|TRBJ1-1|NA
TGTGCCTGGAGTGTTGGCAAGTACACTGAAGCTTTCTTT
CAWSVGKYTEAFF